The text below deals with one TCR beta chain. This clone was counted between two and nine times. Its antigen is currently not known. Per-base qualities were not stored, and no clone one base away is much larger. The donors were healthy, HIV-negative adults who had no recently reported acute infections or vaccinations. All donors were Caucasian adults living in Nashville, Tennessee, USA. CD4+ T cells were enriched by magnetic negative selection; naive cells were then positively selected on CD45RA, and the negative fraction formed the memory subset. After blood collection by leukapheresis, PBMCs were isolated using Ficoll-Histopaque density gradient centrifugation and then cryopreserved in the vapor phase of liquid nitrogen. Purity and quantity of every magnetically sorted T cell population were checked by analytical flow cytometry. Each sorted fraction had its genomic DNA isolated and then quantified by UV absorbance on a Nanodrop 2000c.

Using the deep immunoSEQ assay, multiplex PCR amplified TCR CDR3 regions from genomic DNA. Genomic DNA extracted from each cell subset was distributed evenly over all wells of several immunoSEQ 96-well plates, and each plate served as one replicate. Each replicate PCR for sorted subsets received 150 to 250 ng genomic DNA, equal to some 32,000 T cell genomes. Purified libraries were measured with a Qubit 3.0 fluorometer, size-checked on a Bioanalyzer 2100, and measured again with the KAPA Library Quantification kit. Every immunoSEQ 96-well plate was sequenced on a separate single-read 150-cycle Illumina NextSeq 550 flow cell. The paper's data handling went like this. Because the immunoSEQ output held only junctional sequences and lacked quality scores, the filtering could not match the filtering applied to full-length reads. Sequences were annotated with PyIR, a Python wrapper for IgBLAST v1.9, and V/J genes and CDR3 were assigned using IMGT germline references. Reads were removed for weak V/J assignments (E-value above 1e-6), missing CDR3, stop codons, out-of-frame junctions, or ambiguous translated residues. V3J clonotypes were defined by identical inferred V gene, J gene, and CDR3 amino acid sequence. To compute the percentage overlap between repertoires, the number of shared unique clonotypes was divided by the size of the smaller repertoire. RTK rarefaction, the Chao1 estimator, and Recon v2.1 estimates of unobserved clonotypes were used to assess repertoire richness. Generation probabilities for all TCRbeta clonotypes obtained by the gDNA method from several donors were computed using OLGA. TCRdb holds this immuneACCESS table with in-frame rearrangements only. Some clones are missing; in checked studies, unresolved V genes explain under half, and the rest has no known cause. V and J calls and clone size are given by that table; D and trimming were obtained from the DNA. In all, the sample holds roughly 700,000 clones, and about 74% of those were seen once. The ten biggest clones cover approximately 1.8% of the sample.

The cysteine opens and the phenylalanine closes a CDR3 of 20 amino acids. Only the CDR3 portion is preserved as DNA: 60 bases, with reading frame beginning at the first base. This sample stems from a study of shared clonotypes between healthy human individuals (dated by TCRdb to the early 2020s). About the study as a whole: A couple of women and three men aged 18 to 49 years were included in the cohort. Per donor, three plates each were used for CD4 naive and CD4 memory, two for CD8 naive, and one for CD8 memory. To estimate repertoire size and how much clonotype sharing occurs between individuals, the study deeply sequenced the blood TCR repertoires of five healthy adults. Different laboratories and diverse techniques were used to prepare libraries and sequence TCR repertoires, to increase sequencing depth and limit assay-specific biases. Per donor, leukapheresis produced somewhere between about 0.94 and 9.5 billion PBMCs. What the work shows at the level of the full study, not this receptor alone: Only blood was sampled, and tissue TCR repertoires likely differ from those in blood. The genetic and exposure-history diversity represented was limited by the small number of donors. Rarefaction of sorted-subset datasets indicated incomplete sequencing despite the large sequencing depth. Pairwise subsampling led to the expectation that sequencing depth would affect the degree of clonotype sharing among donors. Compared with non-shared clonotypes, clonotypes shared by all four sorted-subset donors had higher generation probabilities. Across a few donors, around 5% of naive CD4, approximately 3.5% of naive CD8, 2% to 2.5% of memory CD4, and roughly 0.4% of memory CD8 clonotypes were shared. Naive subsets generally had larger estimated clonotype richness than memory subsets did.

This clonotype was obtained from a woman aged 25 to 39 in good health. Material: memory CD4+ T cells sorted from blood. The sample's cell subset or site label, decoded: CD45RA-negative fraction. In this chain, TRBV21-1 is recombined with TRBJ2-5; the table's D gene call, TRBD1, was not cross checked with the DNA. TRBV21-1 is a documented pseudogene. Here is the DNA: TGTGCCAGCAGCAAAGATTCGGGGACAGGGAAGTCGGTAGTAAGGGAGACCCAGTACTTC. Translated, it reads CASSKDSGTGKSVVRETQYF.